Here is one T cell receptor (beta chain) with its context. Antigen unknown. CDR3 size: 13 residues. V shed 5 bases and J shed 8 bases, with 13 bases lying between them. CDR1 and CDR2 from the germline V gene are MNHEY and SVGAGI. The table came from immunoSEQ multiplex PCR; TCRdb's copy has only in-frame clones and leaves some out. The sample lists about 40,000 clones; about 90% were seen once. The data originate from a study of graft-versus-host responses after intestinal transplantation. Study-level results: Maximum circulating GvH clone levels tracked with early post-transplant HvG decreases. High graft-versus-host to host-versus-graft clonal ratios were found in allografts of patients who had graft-donor T cell macrochimerism.

This chain joins TRBV6-5 and TRBJ2-1; possible D gene TRBD2, 6 bases. The receptor's source is a human patient who received an intestinal transplant, so some T cells may come from the graft donor. This specimen consisted of PBMCs, obtained 300 to 320 days after intestinal transplant. The CDR3 nucleotides are TGTGCCAGCAGTGCGAGGGGAGGACATGAGCAGTTCTTC. Translation gives CASSARGGHEQFF.